The 5 T cell receptor beta chains below were found in one sample sequenced in a study of T cell responses to AZD1222 COVID-19 vaccine. The protocol was immunoSEQ multiplex PCR, while the TCRdb copy is restricted to in-frame clones and leaves out a portion. Here the sample spans about 120,000 clones, approximately 88% being singletons. Sequences were derived from peripheral blood, sampled on day 0 of AZD1222 vaccination. Receptors originate from an adult in good health.

This clone was observed once. The chain carries TRBV18 and TRBJ2-7, with a tentative D call TRBD2 (6 bases). The CDR3 is 14 residues long. Germline loops: CDR1 KGHSH, CDR2 LQKENI. Trimming took 4 bases from V and 2 from J, leaving 12 bases between them. The CDR3 sequence is CASSLGTYPYEQYF. The CDR3 nucleotides are TGTGCCAGCTCACTCGGGACTTACCCCTACGAGCAGTACTTC.

The chain carries TRBV11-1 and TRBJ2-7, with no clear D. CDR1 and CDR2 from the germline V gene are SGHAT and FQDESV (reference sequence). CDR3 length: 16 amino acids. Between the trimmed V and J ends, which lost 1 base and 0 bases, there was a span of 13 bases. The CDR3 DNA follows: TGTGCCAGCAGCTTAGGCCGGACCATAAGCTCCTACGAGCAGTACTTC. It is translated as CASSLGRTISSYEQYF. Complete variable domain (other parts from reference TRBV11-1 and TRBJ2-7): EAEVAQSPRYKITEKSQAVAFWCDPISGHATLYWYRQILGQGPELLVQFQDESVVDDSQLPKDRFSAERLKGVDSTLKIQPAELGDSAMYLCASSLGRTISSYEQYFGPGTRLTVT.

The chain is built from TRBV10-3 and TRBJ1-1, with D uncertain. Germline V lookup: CDR1 ENHRY, CDR2 SYGVKD. CDR3 length: 11 amino acids. Trimming cost V 2 bases and J 5 bases, with 3 bases left between them. The CDR3 protein is CAISERTEAFF. Written as DNA, the CDR3 is TGTGCCATCAGTGAGAGGACTGAAGCTTTCTTT.

V and J are TRBV5-1 and TRBJ2-5; possibly TRBD2 for D (7 bases). Trimming took off 0 bases at V and 6 bases at J, with 18 bases between the two ends. CDR1 SGHRS and CDR2 YFSETQ come from the germline V gene. CDR3 length equals 16 residues. CDR3 sequence reads: CASSLEAGEGWKTQYF. The CDR3 DNA sequence: TGCGCCAGCAGCTTGGAGGCAGGGGAGGGATGGAAGACCCAGTACTTC. The full variable domain, rest sourced from reference TRBV5-1 and TRBJ2-5, is KAGVTQTPRYLIKTRGQQVTLSCSPISGHRSVSWYQQTPGQGLQFLFEYFSETQRNKGNFPGRFSGRQFSNSRSEMNVSTLELGDSALYLCASSLEAGEGWKTQYFGPGTRLLVL.

The rearrangement links TRBV20-1 to TRBJ2-2; D not certain. CDR3 size: 11 residues. The V end was cut by 0 bases, the J end by 6 bases, with 2 bases between. The germline gives CDR1 DFQATT, CDR2 SNEGSKA (reference sequence). CDR3 residues: CSAREAGELFF. The CDR3 DNA reads as TGCAGTGCTAGAGAGGCCGGGGAGCTGTTTTTT.